The TCR beta chain described here comes from a study of cytomegalovirus exposure and HLA in healthy donors. The study's findings and limits: The study recorded more than 150 TCR beta chains that were cytomegalovirus-associated.

The count of this clone is one. Its antigen is unidentified. CDR1 and CDR2 (germline): SGHDT, YYEEEE. J lost 3 bases, V lost 4 bases, and 10 bases had no gene match. The CDR3 consists of 16 residues. TCRdb keeps only in-frame clones here, not all; method: immunoSEQ multiplex PCR. Of about 300,000 clones listed, 85% to 90% are singletons. The material sequenced was PBMCs. This sequence joins TRBV5-6 and TRBJ2-4, with 7 bases that match TRBD2. The source is a woman under 30 in good health and CMV-seronegative. For the CDR3, the DNA is TGTGCCAGCAGCCACGATGGAGGGAGGGACAAAAACATTCAGTACTTC. It specifies CASSHDGGRDKNIQYF.